A single sample gave rise to the 14 T cell receptor beta chains below, sequenced in a study of CD8 T cells in Susac syndrome. Roughly 0.45 to 1 ug RNA was reverse transcribed with random hexamers. TCRdb reanalysed the immunoSEQ multiplex PCR reads using MiXCR and keeps one entry per CDR3 protein. The sample lists 80,000 to 90,000 distinct CDR3 sequences; approximately 95% were seen once. The material sequenced was CD8+ T cells from PBMCs. These receptors originate from a human donor in good health.

The count of this clonotype is one. This chain joins TRBV29-1 and TRBJ2-1; D is uncertain. The CDR3 is 9 amino acids. V dropped 3 bases and J dropped 8 bases, with 2 bases sitting between them. Germline V gene data show CDR1 as SQVTM and CDR2 as ANQGSEA. CDR3 DNA: TGCAGCGTTGACGATGAGCAGTTCTTC. It translates to CSVDDEQFF.

The J gene is TRBJ1-2, the V gene TRBV5-1; D gene ambiguous. The CDR3 runs to 14 residues. Germline V gene lookup returns CDR1 SGHRS and CDR2 YFSETQ. V lost 5 bases and J lost 2, with 13 bases in between. CDR3: CASSSDEDNYGYTF. In nucleotides, the CDR3 is TGCGCCAGCAGTTCCGACGAGGACAACTATGGCTACACCTTC.

Of note for this clonotype: At one boundary the junction diverges from the germline segment, which might be a read error. This sequence joins TRBV2 and TRBJ2-1; 7 nucleotides line up with TRBD2. This CDR3 region has 15 residues. CDR1 is SNHLY, CDR2 FYNNEI, per germline. CDR3 protein: CASREERGLGNEQFF. CDR3 sequence (DNA): TGTGCCAGCAGAGAAGAGCGGGGTCTGGGGAATGAGCAGTTCTTC.

V usage is TRBV9 and J usage is TRBJ1-1; D unresolved. The V end lost 2 bases, the J end lost 5 bases, and 13 bases lay between the germline ends. This CDR3 spans 14 amino acids. Germline CDR1 reads SGDLS; CDR2 reads YYNGEE. CDR3 region: CASSVDGDGTEAFF. The CDR3 DNA is TGTGCCAGCAGCGTCGACGGGGATGGGACTGAAGCTTTCTTT.

This rearrangement joins TRBV5-6 to TRBJ1-1; D is perhaps TRBD1 (5 bases). Germline CDR1 is SGHDT and CDR2 is YYEEEE. This CDR3 has 12 residues. V was trimmed by 3 bases and J by 3 bases, leaving 6 bases between them. CDR3 sequence (DNA): TGTGCCAGCAGCTGGGGGGACACTGAAGCTTTCTTT. Protein sequence: CASSWGDTEAFF.

The V call is TRBV29-1, the J call TRBJ1-2, with 7 bases aligning to TRBD1. CDR1 is SQVTM and CDR2 is ANQGSEA in the germline V gene. After removal of 1 base from V and 4 bases from J, the junction contained 6 bases not matched to a gene. The CDR3 loop spans 14 amino acids. The CDR3, as DNA: TGCAGCGTTGAAGGGGAGGGGGCTATCTATGGCTACACCTTC. This codes for CSVEGEGAIYGYTF. Together with reference TRBV29-1 and TRBJ1-2, the CDR3 gives the full variable domain: SAVISQKPSRDICQRGTSLTIQCQVDSQVTMMFWYRQQPGQSLTLIATANQGSEATYESGFVIDKFPISRPNLTFSTLTVSNMSPEDSSIYLCSVEGEGAIYGYTFGSGTRLTVV.

The V gene is TRBV9, the J gene TRBJ1-1; D is unresolved. The CDR3 covers 12 residues. With 3 bases removed from V and 1 base from J, the gap between germline ends came to 4 bases. CDR1 is SGDLS and CDR2 is YYNGEE in the germline V gene. The CDR3 region is CASSDRNTEAFF. The CDR3 DNA is TGTGCCAGCAGCGATCGGAACACTGAAGCTTTCTTT.

V usage is TRBV20-1 and J usage is TRBJ2-7; the D gene is possibly TRBD1 (6 bases). The V end was cut by 0 bases, the J end by 2 bases, with 11 bases between. Germline CDR1 is DFQATT and CDR2 is SNEGSKA (reference sequence). CDR3 length: 14 amino acids. The chain's CDR3 is CSARDPDRTYEQYF. For the CDR3, the DNA is TGCAGTGCTAGAGACCCAGACAGGACCTACGAGCAGTACTTC.

The CDR3 sequence: CAWSIVENTEAFF. DNA for the CDR3: TGTGCCTGGAGTATAGTAGAGAACACTGAAGCTTTCTTT. The chain uses TRBV30 and TRBJ1-1, with D uncertain. This CDR3 comprises 13 residues. The V and J ends lost 2 bases and 1 base respectively, with 8 bases between them. The germline CDR1 and CDR2 sequences are GTSNPN and SVGIG (reference sequence).

This rearrangement joins TRBV2 to TRBJ2-1, with 11 bases aligning to TRBD2. Trimming removed 4 bases from V and 6 bases from J; junction bases left unmatched: 8. This CDR3 is built from 16 residues. CDR1 is SNHLY, CDR2 FYNNEI, per germline. In DNA, the CDR3 is TGTGCCAGCAGTGCCTTAGCGGGGGGGCCTCTCAATGAGCAGTTCTTC. Its translation is CASSALAGGPLNEQFF. Looking up the rest from reference TRBV2 and TRBJ2-1 gives the full variable domain: EPEVTQTPSHQVTQMGQEVILRCVPISNHLYFYWYRQILGQKVEFLVSFYNNEISEKSEIFDDQFSVERPDGSNFTLKIRSTKLEDSAMYFCASSALAGGPLNEQFFGPGTRLTVL.

V and J are TRBV6-5 and TRBJ2-1; maybe TRBD2 (6 bases). Per the germline V gene, CDR1 is MNHEY and CDR2 is SVGAGI. The CDR3 loop spans 14 amino acids. V lost 2 bases to trimming and J lost 2 bases, with 7 bases between them. The CDR3 loop is CASSYGGTYNEQFF. The CDR3 DNA is TGTGCCAGCAGTTACGGGGGGACCTACAATGAGCAGTTCTTC.

The chain has TRBV4-1 and TRBJ2-1; D assignment may be TRBD1 or TRBD2 (5 bases each). Trimming took off 2 bases at V and 4 bases at J, with 12 bases between the two ends. CDR1 is MGHRA, CDR2 YSYEKL, per germline. This CDR3 comprises 15 residues. CDR3 amino acids: CASSQWQGPYNEQFF. The CDR3 region has the DNA TGCGCCAGCAGCCAATGGCAGGGACCGTACAATGAGCAGTTCTTC.

The rearrangement joins TRBV12-5 to TRBJ2-7, with TRBD1 matching 8 bases. Germline V gives CDR1 LGHNT, CDR2 FRNRAP. V lost 3 bases to trimming and J lost 3 bases; unmatched junction nucleotides: 7. The length of the CDR3 is 15 residues. The CDR3 reads CASGFPDRVFYEQYF. The CDR3 nucleotides read TGTGCTAGTGGTTTTCCGGACAGGGTGTTCTACGAGCAGTACTTC.

This sequence joins TRBV15 and TRBJ2-7, with a possible D match to TRBD2 (5 bases). Per the germline V gene, CDR1 is LNHNV and CDR2 is YYDKDF (reference sequence). Trimming left V 7 bases short and J 0 bases short, with 16 bases between. The length of the CDR3 is 15 residues. In DNA form, the CDR3 reads TGTGCCACCACCCCGGACCTGGCGGGCTCCTACGAGCAGTACTTC. Its translation is CATTPDLAGSYEQYF. Together with reference TRBV15 and TRBJ2-7, the CDR3 gives the full variable domain: DAMVIQNPRYQVTQFGKPVTLSCSQTLNHNVMYWYQQKSSQAPKLLFHYYDKDFNNEADTPDNFQSRRPNTSFCFLDIRSPGLGDTAMYLCATTPDLAGSYEQYFGPGTRLTVT.